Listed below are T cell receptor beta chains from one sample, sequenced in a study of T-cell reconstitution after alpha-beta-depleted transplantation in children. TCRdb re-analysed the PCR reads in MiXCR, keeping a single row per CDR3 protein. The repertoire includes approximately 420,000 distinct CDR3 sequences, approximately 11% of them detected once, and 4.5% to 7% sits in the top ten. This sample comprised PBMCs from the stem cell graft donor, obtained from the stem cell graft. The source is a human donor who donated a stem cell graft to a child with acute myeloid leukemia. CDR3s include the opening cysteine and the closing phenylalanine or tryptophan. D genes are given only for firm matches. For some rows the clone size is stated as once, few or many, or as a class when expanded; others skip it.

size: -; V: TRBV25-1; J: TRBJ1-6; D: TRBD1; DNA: TGTGCCAGCACCGCAGGGGGTTCACCCCTCCACTTT; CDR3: CASTAGGSPLHF
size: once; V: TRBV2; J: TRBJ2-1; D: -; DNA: TGTGCCAGCAGTAAGAGCGTATTCGCGGGCCCTTCGTATCCCCATGAGCAGTTCTTC; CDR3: CASSKSVFAGPSYPHEQFF
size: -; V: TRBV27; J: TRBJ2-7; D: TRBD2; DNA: TGTGCCAGCAGTTTCGCGACTAGCGGGAGAGTCTCCTACGAGCAGTACTTC; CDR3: CASSFATSGRVSYEQYF
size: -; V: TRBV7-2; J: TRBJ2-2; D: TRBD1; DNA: TGTGCCAGCAGCTTCAAGGGGGCAATTCCCAACACCGGGGAGCTGTTTTTT; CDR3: CASSFKGAIPNTGELFF
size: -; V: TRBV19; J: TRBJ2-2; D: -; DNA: TGTGCCAGTATACGTGGGCAGGCGAACACCGGGGAGCTGTTTTTT; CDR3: CASIRGQANTGELFF
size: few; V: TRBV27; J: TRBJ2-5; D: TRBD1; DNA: TGTGCCAGCAGTTTAGGGACAGCTGATCAAGAGACCCAGTACTTC; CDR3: CASSLGTADQETQYF
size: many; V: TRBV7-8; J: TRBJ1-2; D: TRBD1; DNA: TGTGCCAGCAGGCTGGGAACAGGGGGCGCCCTCTATGGCTACACCTTC; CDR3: CASRLGTGGALYGYTF
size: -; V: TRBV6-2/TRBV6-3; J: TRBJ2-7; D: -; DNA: TGTGCCAGCAGGCGGCAGGCTGGAAGATACGAGCAGTACTTC; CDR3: CASRRQAGRYEQYF
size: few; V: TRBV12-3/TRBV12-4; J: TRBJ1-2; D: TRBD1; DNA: TGTGCCAGCAGCACCGACAGGGGCCCCACTAACTATGGCTACACCTTC; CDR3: CASSTDRGPTNYGYTF
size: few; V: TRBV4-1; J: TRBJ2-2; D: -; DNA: TGCGCCAGCAGCCATGACCGGAACACCGGGGAGCTGTTTTTT; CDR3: CASSHDRNTGELFF
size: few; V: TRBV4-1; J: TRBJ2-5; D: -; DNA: TGCGCCAGCAGCCAAGGGCCGTATCCCTGGAGTGAGACCCAGTACTTC; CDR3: CASSQGPYPWSETQYF
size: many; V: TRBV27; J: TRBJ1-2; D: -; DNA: TGTGCCAGCAGTCCCGGGGCGGGGGTGGGCTATGGCTACACCTTC; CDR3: CASSPGAGVGYGYTF
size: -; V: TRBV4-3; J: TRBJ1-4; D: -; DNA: TGCGCCAGCAGCCAAGATCGAACGTGGGGAGGGGGATCTAATGAAAAACTGTTTTTT; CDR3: CASSQDRTWGGGSNEKLFF
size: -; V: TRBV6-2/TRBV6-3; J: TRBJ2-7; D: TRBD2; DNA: TGTGCCAGCAGCCGACCGGGACTAGCGGGTACCTACGAGCAGTACTTC; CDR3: CASSRPGLAGTYEQYF
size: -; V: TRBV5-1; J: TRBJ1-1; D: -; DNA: TGCGCCAGCAGCTTGGCTTATGGATTGGGCAACACTGAAGCTTTCTTT; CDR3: CASSLAYGLGNTEAFF
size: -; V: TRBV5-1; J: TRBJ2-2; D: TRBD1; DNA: TGCGCCAGCACCGGGGACAGGAGTTACACCGGGGAGCTGTTTTTT; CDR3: CASTGDRSYTGELFF
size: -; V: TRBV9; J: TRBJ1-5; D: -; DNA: TGTGCCAGCAGCGGAGGGAATAGCAATCAGCCCCAGCATTTT; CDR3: CASSGGNSNQPQHF
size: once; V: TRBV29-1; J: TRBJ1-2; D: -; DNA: TGCAGCGTTGGTCCCAGTAACTATGGCTACACCTTC; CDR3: CSVGPSNYGYTF
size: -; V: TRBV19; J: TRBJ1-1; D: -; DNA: TGTGCCACATACGGTGGGCCTAGGGGGGACCCTGAACCTTTCTTT; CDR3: CATYGGPRGDPEPFF
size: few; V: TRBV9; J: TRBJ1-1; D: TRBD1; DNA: TGTGCCAGCAGCCCCCCCGGGACAGAGAACACTGAAGCTTTCTTT; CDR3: CASSPPGTENTEAFF
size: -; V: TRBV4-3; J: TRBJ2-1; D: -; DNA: TGCGCCAGCAGCCAAGATCAAGAGAGTAGAAATGAGCAGTTCTTC; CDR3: CASSQDQESRNEQFF
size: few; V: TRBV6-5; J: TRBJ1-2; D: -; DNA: TGTGCCAGCAGTCAAGGCATTGGCTACACCTTC; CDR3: CASSQGIGYTF
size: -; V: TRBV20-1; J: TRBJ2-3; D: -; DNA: TGCAGTGCTAGAGATCTGCTAGCACCAGCAGATACGCAGTATTTT; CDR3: CSARDLLAPADTQYF
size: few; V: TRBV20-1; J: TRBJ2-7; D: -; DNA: TGCAGTGCTAGAGATTCCGCCCAGGCCTCCTACGAGCAGTACTTC; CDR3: CSARDSAQASYEQYF
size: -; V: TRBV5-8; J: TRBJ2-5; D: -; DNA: TGTGCCAGCAGCTTGTTTCCGGTCCAAGAGACCCAGTACTTC; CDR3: CASSLFPVQETQYF
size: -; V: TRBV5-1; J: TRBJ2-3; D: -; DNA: TGCGCCAGCAGCTTGGGGGATTTCGGCACAGATACGCAGTATTTT; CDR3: CASSLGDFGTDTQYF
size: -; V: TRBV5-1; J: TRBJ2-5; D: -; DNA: TGCGCCAGCGCTCGGGCAGTGGAAGAGACCCAGTACTTC; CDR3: CASARAVEETQYF
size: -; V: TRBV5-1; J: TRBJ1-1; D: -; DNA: TGCGCCAGCAGCTTGGGGGACTTGACTGAAGCTTTCTTT; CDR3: CASSLGDLTEAFF
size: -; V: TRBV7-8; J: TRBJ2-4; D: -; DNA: TGTGCCAGCAGCCCTCCCTTGGTGGGGGTCTCAAACATTCAGTACTTC; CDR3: CASSPPLVGVSNIQYF
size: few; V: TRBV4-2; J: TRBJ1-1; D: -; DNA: TGTGCCAGCAGCCAAGATAGCAGGGACAACACTGAAGCTTTCTTT; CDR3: CASSQDSRDNTEAFF
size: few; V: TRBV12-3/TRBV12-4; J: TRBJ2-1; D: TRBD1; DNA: TGTGCCAGCAGTTTTTTCTGGACAGGGACCAATGAGCAGTTCTTC; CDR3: CASSFFWTGTNEQFF
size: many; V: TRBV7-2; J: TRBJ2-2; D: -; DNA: TGTGCCAGCAGCTTAACAGGGACGTTGAACACCGGGGAGCTGTTTTTT; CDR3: CASSLTGTLNTGELFF
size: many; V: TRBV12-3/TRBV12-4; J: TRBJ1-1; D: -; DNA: TGTGCCAGCAGTTTAGGGGTTGGGACTGAAGCTTTCTTT; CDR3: CASSLGVGTEAFF
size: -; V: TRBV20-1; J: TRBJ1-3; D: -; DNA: TGCAGTGCTAGAGGACATGGACGGGACTTTCTCTCTGGAAACACCATATATTTT; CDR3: CSARGHGRDFLSGNTIYF
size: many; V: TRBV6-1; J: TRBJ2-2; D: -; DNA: TGTGCCAGCGGCAGGGTAGGGCCCGGGGAGCTGTTTTTT; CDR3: CASGRVGPGELFF
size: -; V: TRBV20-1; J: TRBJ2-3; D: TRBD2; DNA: TGCAGTGCTAGCAACCTAGCGGGGAGCACAGATACGCAGTATTTT; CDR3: CSASNLAGSTDTQYF
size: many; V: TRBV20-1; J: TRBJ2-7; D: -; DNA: TGCAGTGCTAGATTTCAGGGGGGGGATAGGGACTACACCTACGAGCAGTACTTC; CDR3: CSARFQGGDRDYTYEQYF
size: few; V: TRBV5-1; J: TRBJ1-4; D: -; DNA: TGCGCCAGCAGCTTTTACGGCGAAAAACTGTTTTTT; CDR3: CASSFYGEKLFF
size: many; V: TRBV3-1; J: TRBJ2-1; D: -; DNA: TGTGCCAGCAGCCAAGGCAGGGGCGAGCAGTTCTTC; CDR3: CASSQGRGEQFF
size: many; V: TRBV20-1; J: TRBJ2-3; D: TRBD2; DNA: TGCAGTGCTATCCCATTTGCGGGAGGTACAGATACGCAGTATTTT; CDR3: CSAIPFAGGTDTQYF
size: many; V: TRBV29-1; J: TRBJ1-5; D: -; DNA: TGCAGCGCCGTGAGGGGGGCTGGGCAGCCCCAGCATTTT; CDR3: CSAVRGAGQPQHF
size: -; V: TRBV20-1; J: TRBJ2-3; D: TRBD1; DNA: TGCAGTGCTGGGGACAGTGGAACAGATACGCAGTATTTT; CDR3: CSAGDSGTDTQYF
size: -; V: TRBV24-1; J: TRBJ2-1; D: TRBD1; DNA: TGTGCCACCAGCGATACGACAGGGATGGTCAATGAGCAGTTCTTC; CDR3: CATSDTTGMVNEQFF
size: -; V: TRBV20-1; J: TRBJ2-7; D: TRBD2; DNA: TGCAGTGCTAGAGATCCGGCGGGAGGGTACGAGCAGTACTTC; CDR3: CSARDPAGGYEQYF
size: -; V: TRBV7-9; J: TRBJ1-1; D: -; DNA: TGTGCCAGCAGCTTAGTAGTGGGGGCTGGCACTGAAGCTTTCTTT; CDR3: CASSLVVGAGTEAFF
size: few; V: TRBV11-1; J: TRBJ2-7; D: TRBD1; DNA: TGTGCCAGCAGTTTTGCAGGGGGCTACGAGCAGTACTTC; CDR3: CASSFAGGYEQYF
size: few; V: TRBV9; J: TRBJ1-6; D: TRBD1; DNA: TGTGCCAGCAGCGTAGATGGGACAGAGAATTCACCCCTCCACTTT; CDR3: CASSVDGTENSPLHF
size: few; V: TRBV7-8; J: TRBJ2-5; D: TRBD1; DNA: TGTGCCAGCAGCCATGGGGACAGGGACCAAGAGACCCAGTACTTC; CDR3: CASSHGDRDQETQYF
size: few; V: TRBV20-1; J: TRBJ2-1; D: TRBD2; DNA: TGCAGTGCCCGGACTAGCGGGGGTCGAAATGAGCAGTTCTTC; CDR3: CSARTSGGRNEQFF
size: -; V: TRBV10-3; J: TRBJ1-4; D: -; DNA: TGTGCCATCAGTGAGTCGAGCCGGACAACTAATGAAAAACTGTTTTTT; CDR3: CAISESSRTTNEKLFF
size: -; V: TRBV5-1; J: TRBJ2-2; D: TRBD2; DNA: TGCGCCAGCAGCTTCGAGCGGGGGGGCCTTATTGGCACCGGGGAGCTGTTTTTT; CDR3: CASSFERGGLIGTGELFF
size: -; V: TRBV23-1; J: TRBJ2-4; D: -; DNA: TGCGCCAGTCAGGGTCGAAACATTCAGTACTTC; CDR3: CASQGRNIQYF
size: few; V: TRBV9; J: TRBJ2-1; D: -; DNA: TGTGCCAGCAGCGGGACAGGGAGGGGACACAATGAGCAGTTCTTC; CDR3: CASSGTGRGHNEQFF
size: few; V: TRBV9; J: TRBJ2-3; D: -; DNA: TGTGCCAGCAGCTACCGGGCAGGTCATACAGATACGCAGTATTTT; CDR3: CASSYRAGHTDTQYF
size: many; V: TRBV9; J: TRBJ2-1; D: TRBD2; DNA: TGTGCCAGCAGCCCAGGATTGGAGGGAGGGTCCTACAATGAGCAGTTCTTC; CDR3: CASSPGLEGGSYNEQFF
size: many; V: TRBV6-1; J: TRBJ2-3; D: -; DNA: TGTGCCAGCAGTGCTGCGGGTTGGGGGGGCCGGTTAGATACGCAGTATTTT; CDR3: CASSAAGWGGRLDTQYF